The clone carrying this T cell receptor beta chain was seen more than once but under ten times. Its target is not known. Sequenced material consisted of expressed TCRB transcripts (all of the isolated RNA was reverse transcribed). Here immunoSEQ multiplex PCR was the method, and the copy in TCRdb shows in-frame clones only, minus some. The sample includes over 600,000 clones, 9.5% to 15% seen only once; the top ten take around 0.12%. The CDR3 runs to 15 residues. Germline-derived CDR1 and CDR2 are MDHEN and SYDVKM. J gave up 2 bases and V 5 bases, and 6 bases lay outside the gene matches. The data were taken from a study of beta chain features in type 1 diabetes. Study-level findings and limits: Type 1 diabetes patients had moderately but significantly shorter TCRB CDR3s in all four CD4+ subsets.

Sequencing was carried out using naive CD4+ T cells from blood. The V call is TRBV28, the J call TRBJ2-5; 9 bases map to TRBD2. The TCR comes from a man aged 25-40 years with type 1 diabetes. This CDR3 is CASSPGTSWQETQYF. The CDR3 bases are TGTGCCAGCAGTCCGGGGACTAGCTGGCAAGAGACCCAGTACTTC.